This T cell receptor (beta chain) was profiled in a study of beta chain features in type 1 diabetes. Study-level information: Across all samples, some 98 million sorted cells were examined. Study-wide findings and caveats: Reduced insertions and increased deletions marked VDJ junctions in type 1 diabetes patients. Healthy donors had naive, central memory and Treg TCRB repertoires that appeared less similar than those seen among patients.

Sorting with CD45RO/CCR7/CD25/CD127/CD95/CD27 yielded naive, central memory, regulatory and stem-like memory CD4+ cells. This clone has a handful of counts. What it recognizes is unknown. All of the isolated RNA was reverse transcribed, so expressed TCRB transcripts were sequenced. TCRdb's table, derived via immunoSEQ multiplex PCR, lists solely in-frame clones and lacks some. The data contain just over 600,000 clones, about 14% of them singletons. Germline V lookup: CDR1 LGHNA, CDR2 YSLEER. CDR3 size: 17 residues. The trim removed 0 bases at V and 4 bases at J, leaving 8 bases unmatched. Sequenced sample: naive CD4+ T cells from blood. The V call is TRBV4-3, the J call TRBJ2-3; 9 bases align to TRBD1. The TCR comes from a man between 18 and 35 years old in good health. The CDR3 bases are TGCGCCAGCAGCCAAGAGAACAGGGGGCTCTATCCAGATACGCAGTATTTT. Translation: CASSQENRGLYPDTQYF.